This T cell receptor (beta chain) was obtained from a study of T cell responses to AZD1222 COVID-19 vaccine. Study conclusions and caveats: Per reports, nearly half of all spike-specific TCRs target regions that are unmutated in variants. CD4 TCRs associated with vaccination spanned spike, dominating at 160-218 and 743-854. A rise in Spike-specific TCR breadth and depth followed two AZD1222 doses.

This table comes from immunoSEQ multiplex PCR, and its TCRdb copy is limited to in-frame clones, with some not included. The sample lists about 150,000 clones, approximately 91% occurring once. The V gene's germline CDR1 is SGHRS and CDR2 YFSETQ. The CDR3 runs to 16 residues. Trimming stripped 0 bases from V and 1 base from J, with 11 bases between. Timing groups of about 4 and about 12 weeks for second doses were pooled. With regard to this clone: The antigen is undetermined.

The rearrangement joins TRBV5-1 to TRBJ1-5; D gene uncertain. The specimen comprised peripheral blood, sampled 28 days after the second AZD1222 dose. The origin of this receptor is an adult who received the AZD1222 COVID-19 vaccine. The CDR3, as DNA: TGCGCCAGCAGCTTGGTGGCACGAGACAGCAATCAGCCCCAGCATTTT. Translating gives CASSLVARDSNQPQHF.